This T cell receptor beta chain is from a study of pediatric ulcerative colitis. V dropped 3 bases and J dropped 2; count of bases not matched to a gene: 5. The CDR3 is 15 amino acids. Germline V CDR1 and CDR2: SGHDT, YYEEEE. One to two pinch biopsies were taken from the rectum during colonoscopy. Produced via immunoSEQ multiplex PCR; TCRdb's table is partial and in-frame only. The top ten hold roughly 7.6% of the sample, which has about 25,000 clones, more than 65% seen once. The chain links TRBV5-6 to TRBJ1-5; 7 nucleotides match TRBD1. The sequenced sample was gut tissue. The receptor's source is a boy younger than 18 with severe ulcerative colitis. Here the CDR3 DNA reads TGTGCCAGCAGCTACCGGGACAGAGGCAATCAGCCCCAGCATTTT. Amino acid sequence: CASSYRDRGNQPQHF.